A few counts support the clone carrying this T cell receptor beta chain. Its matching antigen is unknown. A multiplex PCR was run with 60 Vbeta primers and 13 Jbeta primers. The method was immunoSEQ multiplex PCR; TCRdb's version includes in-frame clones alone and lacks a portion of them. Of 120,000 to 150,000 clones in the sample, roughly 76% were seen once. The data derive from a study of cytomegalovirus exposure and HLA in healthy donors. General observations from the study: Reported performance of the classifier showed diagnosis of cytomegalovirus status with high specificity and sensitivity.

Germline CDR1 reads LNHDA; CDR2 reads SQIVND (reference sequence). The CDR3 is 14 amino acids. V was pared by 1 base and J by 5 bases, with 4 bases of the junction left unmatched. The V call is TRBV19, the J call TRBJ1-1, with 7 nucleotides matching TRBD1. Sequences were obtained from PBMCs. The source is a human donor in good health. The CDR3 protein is CASSIVSRGTEAFF. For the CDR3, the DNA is TGTGCCAGTAGTATAGTTAGCAGGGGGACTGAAGCTTTCTTT.